This T cell receptor (beta chain) is drawn from a study of blood T cells in healthy people across ages. Overall study: Capture via template switching afforded approximately one barcoded beta molecule per two T cells.

The study recruited healthy Caucasian donors from Russia who were aged about 6 to 100. Germline CDR1 reads LGHDT; CDR2 reads YNNKEL (reference sequence). The CDR3 length is 12 residues. V was shortened by 1 base and J by 7 bases, with 7 bases between the two germline ends. Findings of the study overall: Correlation between TCR beta diversity and naive T cell percentage was strong. Researchers deemed the diversity estimates from one million T cells underestimates.

A second PCR, run for about 7 to 11 cycles, used a sample-barcoded 5' primer plus a J-beta primer mix. TCRdb called the 5' RACE reads again in MiXCR, with one record for every CDR3 protein. Of 1.5 million to 2 million distinct CDR3 sequences in the sample, about 50% were seen once. Remarks on this clonotype: The antigen is unknown.

The sequencing input was blood. The rearrangement uses TRBV3-1 and TRBJ1-2, with D unresolved. This TCR was recovered from a middle-aged woman in good health. CDR3 sequence reads: CASSQVGTGYTF. The CDR3 DNA is TGTGCCAGCAGCCAAGTAGGAACTGGCTACACCTTC.